This T cell receptor (beta chain) was sequenced in a study of identical twins. The CDR3 is 14 amino acids. Per germline, CDR1 MGHRA and CDR2 YSYEKL. V lost 1 base, J lost 4 bases, and 8 bases lay in between. TCRdb itself ran the 5' RACE reads through MiXCR, one entry per CDR3 protein. This table has around 960,000 distinct CDR3 sequences, 9% to 15% appearing once. The data also belong to a second study, concerning yellow fever vaccine responses in identical twins.

The source is a woman between 18 and 29 years old in good health. This chain uses TRBV4-1 with TRBJ2-1; no clear D gene. The sample consisted of PBMCs. The CDR3 nucleotides read TGCGCCAGCAGCCAAGGCGTGGAGTACAATGAGCAGTTCTTC. It is translated as CASSQGVEYNEQFF.